This entry lists 18 T cell receptor beta chains sequenced from one sample in a study of blood T cell repertoires in COVID-19. Libraries were prepared by immunoSEQ multiplex PCR; TCRdb keeps only in-frame clonotypes and omits some of them. The table lists about 150,000 clones, approximately 83% of them singletons, with approximately 3.5% in the top ten. Sequenced input: peripheral blood. These receptors all stem from a man aged 70 or older with acute or convalescent COVID-19.

The chain's CDR3 is CASSPRGGWNTEAFF. The CDR3 DNA reads TGTGCCAGCAGCCCTCGAGGTGGATGGAACACTGAAGCTTTCTTT. This chain links TRBV7-3 with TRBJ1-1, with D unresolved. V lost 5 bases and J 1 base, leaving 14 bases between the germline ends. Looked up from germline, CDR1 is SGHTA and CDR2 is FQGTGA. The CDR3 sequence is 15 residues long.

This clone has just one count. The chain couples TRBV6-5 to TRBJ2-7, with a possible D match to TRBD2 (6 bases). Trimming took 7 bases from V and 7 from J, leaving 11 bases between them. Germline CDR1 MNHEY, CDR2 SVGAGI. This CDR3 has 11 residues. In DNA, the CDR3 is TGTGCCAGCACAGGCGGAGGGGAGCAGTACTTC. Its translation is CASTGGGEQYF.

The gene calls are TRBV6-5 and TRBJ1-2, with D uncertain. Germline V gene sequence: CDR1 MNHEY, CDR2 SVGAGI. With 4 bases removed from V and 2 bases from J, the gap between germline ends came to 8 bases. CDR3 length equals 13 residues. DNA for the CDR3: TGTGCCAGCAGTTTGACATCGAACTATGGCTACACCTTC. Amino acids: CASSLTSNYGYTF.

The chain couples TRBV5-6 to TRBJ1-1; 7 nucleotides align to TRBD1. Germline CDR1 is SGHDT and CDR2 is YYEEEE. The J segment lost 1 base and the V segment lost 5 bases, leaving 11 bases of the junction unmatched. This CDR3 contains 16 residues. The CDR3 loop reads CASSPQGSPSNTEAFF. CDR3 sequence (DNA): TGTGCCAGCAGTCCACAGGGGAGCCCATCGAACACTGAAGCTTTCTTT.

The chain couples TRBV19 to TRBJ2-3, with 10 bases fitting TRBD2. The J segment lost 2 bases and the V segment lost 3 bases, leaving 2 bases of the junction unmatched. This CDR3 spans 15 amino acids. Per germline, CDR1 LNHDA and CDR2 SQIVND (reference sequence). The CDR3: CASSIGLADTDTQYF. CDR3 DNA sequence: TGTGCCAGTAGTATTGGACTAGCGGACACAGATACGCAGTATTTT.

V and J are TRBV7-2 and TRBJ2-7; TRBD1 agrees at 7 bases. V lost 4 bases to trimming and J lost 0 bases; unmatched junction nucleotides: 3. The CDR3 runs 14 residues. From germline, CDR1 is SGHTA and CDR2 FQGNSA. The CDR3, as DNA: TGTGCCAGCAGCTCGGACAGGATCTCCTACGAGCAGTACTTC. Translation gives CASSSDRISYEQYF.

The gene calls are TRBV7-9 and TRBJ2-1; TRBD2 agrees at 12 bases. The ends lost 0 bases at V and 5 bases at J; junction bases unmatched: 2. This CDR3 is built from 16 residues. Germline V gene lookup returns CDR1 SEHNR and CDR2 FQNEAQ (reference sequence). Written as DNA, the CDR3 is TGTGCCAGCAGCTTAGCAACTAGCGGGAGGCACAATGAGCAGTTCTTC. Amino acids: CASSLATSGRHNEQFF. Complete variable domain (other parts from reference TRBV7-9 and TRBJ2-1): DTGVSQNPRHKITKRGQNVTFRCDPISEHNRLYWYRQTLGQGPEFLTYFQNEAQLEKSRLLSDRFSAERPKGSFSTLEIQRTEQGDSAMYLCASSLATSGRHNEQFFGPGTRLTVL.

The chain couples TRBV6-5 to TRBJ1-5; D is perhaps TRBD1 (6 bases). This CDR3 contains 14 residues. The germline V gene has CDR1 MNHEY and CDR2 SVGAGI. V was clipped by 7 bases and J by 2 bases, with 12 bases between them. The CDR3 DNA is TGTGCCAGCATGGGGACAACAGGCAATCAGCCCCAGCATTTT. As protein: CASMGTTGNQPQHF.

J is TRBJ2-2 and V is TRBV7-8, with 8 nucleotides matching TRBD2. This CDR3 region has 14 residues. V was clipped by 5 bases and J by 7 bases; unmatched bases: 6. Germline assignment: CDR1 SGHVS and CDR2 FQNEAQ. CDR3 sequence (DNA): TGTGCCAGCAGCGTGGGACTAGGGCTCGGGGAGCTGTTTTTT. It specifies CASSVGLGLGELFF.

The chain carries TRBV6-2 or TRBV6-3 and TRBJ2-2, with 7 bases fitting TRBD2. The CDR3 has 15 residues. Germline CDR1 and CDR2: MNHEY and SVGEGT. V was clipped by 6 bases and J by 1 base; unmatched bases: 5. The CDR3 sequence: CASRPSGGNTGELFF. The CDR3 region has the DNA TGTGCCAGCAGGCCTAGCGGAGGGAACACCGGGGAGCTGTTTTTT.

This chain joins TRBV28 and TRBJ2-5; D gene unclear. Germline values: CDR1 MDHEN, CDR2 SYDVKM. Trimming left V 3 bases short and J 5 bases short, with 10 bases between. This CDR3 comprises 13 residues. The CDR3 DNA sequence: TGTGCCAGCAGTTTCCCCCCTAGGGAGACCCAGTACTTC. Its protein is CASSFPPRETQYF.

This clone was observed a handful of times. This chain links TRBV27 with TRBJ2-7, with TRBD2 identical over 8 bases. The V and J ends lost 5 bases and 4 bases, in that order; junction bases with no gene match: 10. Germline assignment: CDR1 MNHEY and CDR2 SMNVEV (reference sequence). This CDR3 has 15 residues. CDR3 sequence reads: CASSLGLAKPYEQYF. CDR3 in DNA: TGTGCCAGCAGTCTAGGACTAGCAAAACCTTACGAGCAGTACTTC.

V is TRBV5-1 and J is TRBJ2-7, with D perhaps TRBD1 (5 bases). CDR1 and CDR2 from the germline V gene are SGHRS and YFSETQ. CDR3 length: 14 amino acids. Trimming took off 0 bases at V and 5 bases at J, with 12 bases between the two ends. CDR3 sequence reads: CASSLGGLGHEQYF. The CDR3 coding sequence is TGCGCCAGCAGCTTGGGGGGCCTGGGCCACGAGCAGTACTTC.

The genes are TRBV18 and TRBJ1-2, with 9 bases aligning to TRBD1. J was trimmed by 8 bases and V by 3 bases; bases with no gene match: 4. Germline V lookup: CDR1 KGHSH, CDR2 LQKENI. The CDR3 runs to 13 residues. In nucleotides, the CDR3 is TGTGCCAGCTCACCCGGGACAGGGTTGGGCTACACCTTC. Its protein product is CASSPGTGLGYTF. Full variable domain (remainder filled in from reference TRBV18 and TRBJ1-2): NAGVMQNPRHLVRRRGQEARLRCSPMKGHSHVYWYRQLPEEGLKFMVYLQKENIIDESGMPKERFSAEFPKEGPSILRIQQVVRGDSAAYFCASSPGTGLGYTFGSGTRLTVV.

The table lists this clone with a count of one. CDR3 region: CASSFGSANIQYF. CDR3 nucleotides: TGTGCCAGCAGTTTCGGGAGCGCCAACATTCAGTACTTC. The chain has TRBV27 and TRBJ2-4; a weak D match, TRBD2 (6 bases). The CDR3 spans 13 residues. CDR1 is MNHEY, CDR2 SMNVEV, per germline (reference sequence). V lost 3 bases and J lost 7, with 10 bases in between.

The gene calls are TRBV9 and TRBJ2-1, with 9 bases identical to TRBD2. This CDR3 has 16 residues. The germline V gene encodes CDR1 SGDLS and CDR2 YYNGEE. With 1 base clipped from V and 8 bases from J, the junction kept 10 bases outside the gene matches. The CDR3 DNA reads as TGTGCCAGCAGCGTAATAGCTAGCGGGAAGGTCCATGAGCAGTTCTTC. It specifies CASSVIASGKVHEQFF.

The V call is TRBV7-9, the J call TRBJ1-1, with 7 positions matching TRBD1. V was pared by 3 bases and J by 7 bases, with 5 bases of the junction left unmatched. Germline V lookup: CDR1 SEHNR, CDR2 FQNEAQ (reference sequence). The CDR3 sequence is 13 residues long. CDR3 bases: TGTGCCAGCAGCTTTCGGGACAGCGGTGAAGCTTTCTTT. Its protein is CASSFRDSGEAFF.

The rearrangement uses TRBV28 and TRBJ1-3; D is ambiguous. Germline assignment: CDR1 MDHEN and CDR2 SYDVKM. CDR3 length equals 16 residues. V was shortened by 2 bases and J by 0 bases, with 11 bases between the two germline ends. The CDR3 loop is CASSLEGTASGNTIYF. DNA of the CDR3: TGTGCCAGCAGTTTAGAGGGCACAGCCTCTGGAAACACCATATATTTT.